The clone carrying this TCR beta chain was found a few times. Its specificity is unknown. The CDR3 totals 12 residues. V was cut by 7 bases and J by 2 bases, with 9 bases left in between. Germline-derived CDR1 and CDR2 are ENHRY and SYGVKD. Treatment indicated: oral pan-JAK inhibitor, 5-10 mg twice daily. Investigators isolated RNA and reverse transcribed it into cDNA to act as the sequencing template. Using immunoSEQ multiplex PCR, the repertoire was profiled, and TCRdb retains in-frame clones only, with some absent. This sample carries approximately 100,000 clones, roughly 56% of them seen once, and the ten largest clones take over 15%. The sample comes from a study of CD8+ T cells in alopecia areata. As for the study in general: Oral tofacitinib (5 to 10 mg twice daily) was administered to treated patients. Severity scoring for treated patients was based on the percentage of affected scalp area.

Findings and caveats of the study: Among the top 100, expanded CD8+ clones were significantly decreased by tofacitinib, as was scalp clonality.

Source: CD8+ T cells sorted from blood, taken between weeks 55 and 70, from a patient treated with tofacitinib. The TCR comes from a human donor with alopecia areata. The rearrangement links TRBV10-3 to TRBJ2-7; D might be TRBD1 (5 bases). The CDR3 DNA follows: TGTGCCATCATGGGGCCTACCTACGAGCAGTACTTC. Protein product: CAIMGPTYEQYF.